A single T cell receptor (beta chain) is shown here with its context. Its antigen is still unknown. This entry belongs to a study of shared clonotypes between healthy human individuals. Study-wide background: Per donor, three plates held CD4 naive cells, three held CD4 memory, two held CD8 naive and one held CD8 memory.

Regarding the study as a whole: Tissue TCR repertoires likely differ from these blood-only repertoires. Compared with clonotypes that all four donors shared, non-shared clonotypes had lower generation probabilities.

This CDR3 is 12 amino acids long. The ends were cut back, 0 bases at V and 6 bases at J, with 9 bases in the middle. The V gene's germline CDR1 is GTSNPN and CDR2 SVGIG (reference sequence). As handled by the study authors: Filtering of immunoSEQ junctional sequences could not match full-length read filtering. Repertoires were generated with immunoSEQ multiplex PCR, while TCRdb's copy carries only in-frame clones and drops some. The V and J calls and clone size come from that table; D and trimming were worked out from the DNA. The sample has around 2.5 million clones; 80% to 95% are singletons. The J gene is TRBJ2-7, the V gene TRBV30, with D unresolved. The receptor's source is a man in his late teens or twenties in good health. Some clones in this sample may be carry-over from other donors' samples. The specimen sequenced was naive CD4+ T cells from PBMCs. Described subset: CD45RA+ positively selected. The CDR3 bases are TGTGCCTGGAGTGTACTGGGGATCGAGCAGTACTTC. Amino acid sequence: CAWSVLGIEQYF.